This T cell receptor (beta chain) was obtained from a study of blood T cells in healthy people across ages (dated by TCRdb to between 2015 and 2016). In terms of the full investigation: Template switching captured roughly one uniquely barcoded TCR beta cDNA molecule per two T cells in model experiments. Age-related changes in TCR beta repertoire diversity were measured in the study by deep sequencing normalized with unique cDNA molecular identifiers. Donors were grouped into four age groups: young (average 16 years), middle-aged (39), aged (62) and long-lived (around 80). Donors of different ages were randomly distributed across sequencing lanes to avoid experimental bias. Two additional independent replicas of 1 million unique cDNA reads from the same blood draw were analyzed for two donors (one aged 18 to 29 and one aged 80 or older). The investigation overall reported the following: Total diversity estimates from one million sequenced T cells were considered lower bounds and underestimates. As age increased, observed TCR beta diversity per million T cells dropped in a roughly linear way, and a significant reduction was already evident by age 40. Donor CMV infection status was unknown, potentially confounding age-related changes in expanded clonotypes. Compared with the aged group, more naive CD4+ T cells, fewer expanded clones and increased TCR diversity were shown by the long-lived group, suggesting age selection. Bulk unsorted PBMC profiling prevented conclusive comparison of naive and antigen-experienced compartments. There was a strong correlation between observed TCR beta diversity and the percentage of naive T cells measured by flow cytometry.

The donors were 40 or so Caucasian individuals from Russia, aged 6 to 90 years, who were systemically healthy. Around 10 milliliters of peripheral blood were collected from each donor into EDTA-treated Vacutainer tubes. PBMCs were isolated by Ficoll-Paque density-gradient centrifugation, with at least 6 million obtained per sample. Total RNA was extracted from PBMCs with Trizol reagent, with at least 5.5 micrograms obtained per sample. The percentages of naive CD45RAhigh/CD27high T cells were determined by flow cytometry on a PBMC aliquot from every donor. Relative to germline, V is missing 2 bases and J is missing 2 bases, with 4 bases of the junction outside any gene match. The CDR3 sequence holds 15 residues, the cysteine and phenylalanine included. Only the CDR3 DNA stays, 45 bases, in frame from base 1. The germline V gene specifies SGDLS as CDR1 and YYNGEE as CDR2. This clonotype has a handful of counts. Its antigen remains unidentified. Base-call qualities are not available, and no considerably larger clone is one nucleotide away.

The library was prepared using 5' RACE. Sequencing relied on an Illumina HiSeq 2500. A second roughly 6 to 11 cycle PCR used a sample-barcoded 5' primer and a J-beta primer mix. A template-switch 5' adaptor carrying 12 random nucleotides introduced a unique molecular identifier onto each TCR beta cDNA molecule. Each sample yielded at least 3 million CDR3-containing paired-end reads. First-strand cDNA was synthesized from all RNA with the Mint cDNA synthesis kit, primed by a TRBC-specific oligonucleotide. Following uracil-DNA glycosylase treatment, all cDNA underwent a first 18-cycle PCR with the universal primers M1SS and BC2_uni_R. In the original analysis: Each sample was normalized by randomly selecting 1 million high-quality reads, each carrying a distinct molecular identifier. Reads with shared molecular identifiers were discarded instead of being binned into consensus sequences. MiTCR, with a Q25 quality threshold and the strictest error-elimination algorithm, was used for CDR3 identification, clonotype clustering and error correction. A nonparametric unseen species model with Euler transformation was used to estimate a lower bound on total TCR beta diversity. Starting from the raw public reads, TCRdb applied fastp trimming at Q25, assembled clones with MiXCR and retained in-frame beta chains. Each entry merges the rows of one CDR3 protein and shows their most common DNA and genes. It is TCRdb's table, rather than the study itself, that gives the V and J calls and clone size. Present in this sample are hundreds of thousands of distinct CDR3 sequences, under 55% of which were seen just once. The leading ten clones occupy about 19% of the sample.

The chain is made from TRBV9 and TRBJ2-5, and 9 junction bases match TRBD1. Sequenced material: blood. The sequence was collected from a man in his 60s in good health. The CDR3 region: CASSVRGTGQETQYF. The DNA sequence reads TGTGCCAGCAGCGTGAGGGGGACAGGGCAAGAGACCCAGTACTTC.